The sequence of this T cell receptor beta chain was determined in a study of radiation and T cells in renal cell carcinoma. The time point denotes: blood 4 weeks post-SBRT, at nephrectomy. Treatment meaning: 15 Gy SBRT to primary tumor, nephrectomy 4 weeks later. Nephrectomy followed 15 Gy stereotactic body radiation by 4 weeks. CDR3 length equals 14 residues. The germline V gene encodes CDR1 SGHDT and CDR2 YYEEEE. Generated by immunoSEQ multiplex PCR, the TCRdb table keeps only in-frame clones and is missing some. The table records approximately 150,000 clones, around 88% of them present only once. The TCR sequence derives from a woman aged 45-60 years with renal cell carcinoma. This material consisted of blood, taken from a patient whose treatment included radiotherapy and nephrectomy. The V call is TRBV5-6, the J call TRBJ2-5; 9 bases match TRBD1. The J call is in doubt because the DNA end fits TRBJ2-7 better. CDR3 protein: CASSLGTGLYEQYF. The CDR3 nucleotides read TGTGCCAGCAGCCTCGGGACAGGGTTGTACGAGCAGTACTTC.